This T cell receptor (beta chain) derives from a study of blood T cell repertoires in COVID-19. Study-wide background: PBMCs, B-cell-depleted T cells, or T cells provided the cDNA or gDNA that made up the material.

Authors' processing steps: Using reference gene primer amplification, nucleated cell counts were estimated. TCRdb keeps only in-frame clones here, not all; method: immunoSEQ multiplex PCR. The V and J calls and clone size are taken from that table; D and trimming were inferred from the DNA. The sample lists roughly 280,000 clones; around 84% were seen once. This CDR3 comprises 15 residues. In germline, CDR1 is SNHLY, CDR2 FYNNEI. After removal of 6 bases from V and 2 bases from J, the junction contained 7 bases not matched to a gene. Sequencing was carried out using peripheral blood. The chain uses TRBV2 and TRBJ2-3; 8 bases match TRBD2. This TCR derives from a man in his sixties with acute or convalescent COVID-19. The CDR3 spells CASRPVAGYTDTQYF. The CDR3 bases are TGTGCCAGCAGACCTGTAGCGGGGTACACAGATACGCAGTATTTT.